These 10 T cell receptor beta chains were sequenced from one sample in a study of somatic mutations in cytotoxic T cells in rheumatoid arthritis. Profiled with immunoSEQ multiplex PCR; TCRdb holds only in-frame clones, not every one. The sample lists 10,000 or so clones, 81% occurring once. The specimen was CD8+ T cells sorted from blood. These TCRs come from a woman aged 45 to 65 in good health.

This clone was detected only a few times. The rearrangement links TRBV5-6 to TRBJ1-3; 7 nucleotides align to TRBD1. The CDR3 runs 15 residues. Per germline, CDR1 SGHDT and CDR2 YYEEEE. V lost 0 bases and J lost 8; bases outside the gene matches: 8. The CDR3 region has the DNA TGTGCCAGCAGCTTGGAGACAGGGATGGAACACACCATATATTTT. It translates to CASSLETGMEHTIYF.

This chain connects TRBV9 to TRBJ2-2, with D unresolved. Germline CDR1 is SGDLS and CDR2 is YYNGEE. V lost 4 bases and J lost 2, with 3 bases in between. The CDR3 sequence is 12 residues long. CDR3 nucleotide sequence: TGTGCCAGCAGCTCAAACACCGGGGAGCTGTTTTTT. Translated: CASSSNTGELFF.

This chain uses TRBV13 with TRBJ2-1; D might be TRBD2 (6 bases). CDR1 is PRHDT and CDR2 is FYEKMQ in the germline V gene (reference sequence). V gave up 5 bases and J gave up 0 bases, with 11 bases separating them. The CDR3 has 15 residues. In DNA form, the CDR3 reads TGTGCCAGCAGCCCCTTGACTAGCTCCTACAATGAGCAGTTCTTC. It is translated as CASSPLTSSYNEQFF.

The V call is TRBV7-9, the J call TRBJ1-2; 12 bases match TRBD1. Germline CDR1 is SEHNR and CDR2 is FQNEAQ (reference sequence). This CDR3 is 17 amino acids long. J was trimmed by 8 bases and V by 3 bases; bases with no gene match: 13. This chain's CDR3 is CASSLGVGTGGEEGYTF. In nucleotides, the CDR3 is TGTGCCAGCAGCTTGGGGGTAGGGACAGGGGGCGAAGAAGGCTACACCTTC.

The chain links TRBV25-1 to TRBJ2-3; 9 bases align to TRBD2. The CDR3 spans 15 residues. Trimming took 7 bases from V and 1 from J; bases not matched to a gene: 6. The V gene's germline CDR1 is MGHDK and CDR2 SYGVNS. CDR3 sequence reads: CASTGSGSGTDTQYF. CDR3 nucleotide sequence: TGTGCCAGCACTGGTAGCGGGAGTGGCACAGATACGCAGTATTTT.

This clone appeared a few times. This chain joins TRBV2 and TRBJ2-7; maybe TRBD2 (6 bases). Trimming took off 7 bases at V and 4 bases at J, with 11 bases between the two ends. Germline values: CDR1 SNHLY, CDR2 FYNNEI. The CDR3 is 12 amino acids. In nucleotides, the CDR3 is TGTGCCAGCAAGTCGGGAGTGTACGAGCAGTACTTC. It encodes CASKSGVYEQYF.

The CDR3: CASSLAGQGYSNQPQHF. The CDR3 coding sequence is TGTGCCAGCAGCTTAGCGGGGCAGGGCTATAGCAATCAGCCCCAGCATTTT. The V and J genes are TRBV7-8 and TRBJ1-5, with D possibly being TRBD1 (5 bases). V gave up 0 bases and J gave up 0 bases, with 12 bases separating them. This CDR3 spans 17 amino acids. CDR1 is SGHVS, CDR2 FQNEAQ, per germline.

This chain connects TRBV7-9 to TRBJ1-2, with a weak D call TRBD1 (6 bases). This CDR3 spans 13 amino acids. Germline CDR1 is SEHNR and CDR2 is FQNEAQ (reference sequence). The V end lost 4 bases, the J end lost 8 bases, and 14 bases lay between the germline ends. CDR3 protein: CASSSGAGRGYTF. The CDR3 bases are TGTGCCAGCAGCTCAGGGGCCGGGCGAGGCTACACCTTC.

The gene calls are TRBV5-4 and TRBJ2-7, with 8 nucleotides matching TRBD1. Germline CDR1 SGHNT, CDR2 YYREEE (reference sequence). This CDR3 is 13 amino acids long. V dropped 3 bases and J dropped 2; count of bases not matched to a gene: 1. CDR3 coding DNA: TGTGCCAGCAGCTCGGACAGGGCCTACGAGCAGTACTTC. Its translation: CASSSDRAYEQYF.

This clone was picked up one time. The genes are TRBV9 and TRBJ2-3; 15 nucleotides align to TRBD2. This CDR3 has 17 amino acids. The trim removed 4 bases at V and 4 bases at J, leaving 7 bases unmatched. Germline V gives CDR1 SGDLS, CDR2 YYNGEE. The CDR3 DNA is TGTGCCAGCAGCTCACGATGGACTAGCGGGAGGGCAGATACGCAGTATTTT. Encoded protein: CASSSRWTSGRADTQYF.